This paragraph reports one T cell receptor beta chain. This specimen comes from a study of blood T cell repertoires in COVID-19. For the study at large: The United States, Italy and Spain supplied acute and convalescent COVID-19 samples. PBMCs, B-cell-depleted T cells, or T cells were the source of the cDNA or gDNA that made up the material.

Germline V gives CDR1 WNHNN, CDR2 SYGVQD (reference sequence). V shed 3 bases and J shed 1 base, with 9 bases lying between them. The CDR3 sequence is 14 residues long. Methods used by the authors: Amplification of reference gene primers provided the estimated nucleated cell counts. Profiled with immunoSEQ multiplex PCR; TCRdb holds only in-frame clones, not every one. V and J calls plus clone size are reproduced from that table; the DNA served to infer D and trimming. The sample has 9,700 or so clones, over 70% seen once; the top ten hold around 6.9%. The clonotype comes from a man between 65 and 85 years old with active COVID-19. Specimen: peripheral blood. The J gene is TRBJ1-1, the V gene TRBV10-1, with D tentatively TRBD1 (6 bases). The CDR3 loop is CASSDPGQNTEAFF. CDR3 bases: TGCGCCAGCAGTGACCCGGGACAGAACACTGAAGCTTTCTTT.